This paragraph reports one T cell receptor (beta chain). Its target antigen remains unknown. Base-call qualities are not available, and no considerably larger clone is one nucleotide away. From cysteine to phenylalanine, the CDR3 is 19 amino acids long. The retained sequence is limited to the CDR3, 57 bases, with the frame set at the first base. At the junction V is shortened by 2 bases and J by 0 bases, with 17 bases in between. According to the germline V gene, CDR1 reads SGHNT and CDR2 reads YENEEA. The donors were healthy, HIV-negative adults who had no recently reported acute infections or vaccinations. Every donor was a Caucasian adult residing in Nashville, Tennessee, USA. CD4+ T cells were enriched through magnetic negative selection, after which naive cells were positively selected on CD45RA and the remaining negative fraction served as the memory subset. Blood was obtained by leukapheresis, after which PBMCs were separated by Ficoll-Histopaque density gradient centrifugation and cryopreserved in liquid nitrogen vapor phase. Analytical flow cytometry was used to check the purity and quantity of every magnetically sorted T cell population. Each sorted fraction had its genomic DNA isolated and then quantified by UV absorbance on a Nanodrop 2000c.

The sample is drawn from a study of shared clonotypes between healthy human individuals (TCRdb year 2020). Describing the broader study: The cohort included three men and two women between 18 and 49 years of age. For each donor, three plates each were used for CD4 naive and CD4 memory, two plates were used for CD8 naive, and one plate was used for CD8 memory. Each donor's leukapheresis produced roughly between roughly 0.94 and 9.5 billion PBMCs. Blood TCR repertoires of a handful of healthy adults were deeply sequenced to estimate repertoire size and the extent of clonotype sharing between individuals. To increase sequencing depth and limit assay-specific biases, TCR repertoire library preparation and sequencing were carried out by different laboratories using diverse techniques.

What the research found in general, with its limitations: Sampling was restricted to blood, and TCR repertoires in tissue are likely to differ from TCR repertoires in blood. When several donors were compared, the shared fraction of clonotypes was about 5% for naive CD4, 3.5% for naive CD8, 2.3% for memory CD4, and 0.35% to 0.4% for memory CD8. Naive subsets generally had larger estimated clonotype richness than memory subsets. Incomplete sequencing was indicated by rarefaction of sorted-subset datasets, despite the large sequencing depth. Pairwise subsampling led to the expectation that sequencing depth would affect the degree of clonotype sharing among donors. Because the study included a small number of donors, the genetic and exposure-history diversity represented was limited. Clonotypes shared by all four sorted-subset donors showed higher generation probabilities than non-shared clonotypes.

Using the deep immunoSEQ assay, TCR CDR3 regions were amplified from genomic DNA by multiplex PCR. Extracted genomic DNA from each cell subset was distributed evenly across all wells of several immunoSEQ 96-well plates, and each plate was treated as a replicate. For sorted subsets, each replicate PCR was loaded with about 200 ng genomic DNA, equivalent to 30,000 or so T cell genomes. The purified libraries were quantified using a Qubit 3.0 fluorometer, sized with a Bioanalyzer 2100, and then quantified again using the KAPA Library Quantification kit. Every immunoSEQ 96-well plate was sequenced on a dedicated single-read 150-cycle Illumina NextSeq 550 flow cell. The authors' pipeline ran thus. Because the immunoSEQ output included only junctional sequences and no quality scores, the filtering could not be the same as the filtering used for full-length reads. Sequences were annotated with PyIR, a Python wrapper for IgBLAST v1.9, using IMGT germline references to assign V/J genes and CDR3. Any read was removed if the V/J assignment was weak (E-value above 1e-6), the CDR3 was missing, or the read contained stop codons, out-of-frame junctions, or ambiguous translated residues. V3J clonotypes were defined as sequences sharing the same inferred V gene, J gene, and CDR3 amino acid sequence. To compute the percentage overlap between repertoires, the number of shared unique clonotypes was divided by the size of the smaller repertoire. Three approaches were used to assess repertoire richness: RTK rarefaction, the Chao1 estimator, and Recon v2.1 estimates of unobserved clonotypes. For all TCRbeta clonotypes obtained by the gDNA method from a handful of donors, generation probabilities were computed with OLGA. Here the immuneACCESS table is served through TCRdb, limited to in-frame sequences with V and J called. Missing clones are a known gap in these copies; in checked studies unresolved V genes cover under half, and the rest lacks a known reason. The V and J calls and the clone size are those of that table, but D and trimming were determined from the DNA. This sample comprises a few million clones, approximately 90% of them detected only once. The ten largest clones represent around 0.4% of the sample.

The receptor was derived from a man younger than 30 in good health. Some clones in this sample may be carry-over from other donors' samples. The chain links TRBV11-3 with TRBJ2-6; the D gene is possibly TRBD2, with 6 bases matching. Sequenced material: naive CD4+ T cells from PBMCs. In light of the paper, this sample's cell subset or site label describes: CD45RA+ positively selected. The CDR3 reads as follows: CASSLSFGGSSSGANVLTF. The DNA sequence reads TGTGCCAGCAGCTTATCATTTGGAGGGTCCAGCTCTGGGGCCAACGTCCTGACTTTC.